A selection of T cell receptor beta chains follows, all from one sample in a study of blood T cell repertoires in COVID-19. The repertoire was sequenced with immunoSEQ multiplex PCR; TCRdb's copy has only in-frame clones and lacks some. Of under 150,000 clones listed, 85% to 90% are singletons. Sequencing input: peripheral blood. These receptors were obtained from a woman aged 45 to 65 with acute or convalescent COVID-19. The CDR3 runs from the conserved cysteine through the conserved F or W. A D gene is named only where the DNA matches it firmly. Clone size is shown for a subset of rows, as once, few, many or a class of expanded clone.

>TRBJ2-2|.|.|TRBV28
CAEQGANTGELFF
TGTGCCGAACAGGGAGCGAACACCGGGGAGCTGTTTTTT
>TRBJ1-2|.|.|TRBV7-3
CASSAIGGANYGYTF
TGTGCCAGCAGCGCCATAGGTGGAGCTAACTATGGCTACACCTTC
>TRBJ2-5|.|TRBD2|TRBV29-1
CSVLAGGAGETQYF
TGCAGCGTCTTAGCGGGAGGAGCTGGAGAGACCCAGTACTTC
>TRBJ1-2|.|.|TRBV24-1
CATSDFGTQDGYTF
TGTGCCACCAGTGATTTTGGCACACAGGATGGCTACACCTTC
>TRBJ2-7|.|.|TRBV7-7
CASSPGGQWNEQYF
TGTGCTAGCAGCCCCGGGGGACAGTGGAACGAGCAGTACTTC
>TRBJ2-2|few|TRBD2|TRBV6-1
CASSESSSGAGELFF
TGTGCCAGCAGTGAAAGCTCTAGCGGGGCCGGGGAGCTGTTTTTT
>TRBJ2-7|.|.|TRBV19
CADSFMDIFYVGEQYF
TGTGCCGATTCGTTTATGGACATATTTTATGTTGGCGAGCAGTACTTC
>TRBJ2-7|.|.|TRBV11-2
CASSFLNSAYSYEQYF
TGTGCCAGCAGCTTTCTTAACAGTGCCTACTCCTACGAGCAGTACTTC
>TRBJ1-5|.|.|TRBV19
CASSPGGIQPQHF
TGTGCCAGTAGTCCGGGGGGTATTCAGCCCCAGCATTTT
>TRBJ2-1|.|TRBD2|TRBV28
CASISGSSYNEQFF
TGTGCCAGCATTAGCGGGAGCTCCTACAATGAGCAGTTCTTC
>TRBJ2-3|.|TRBD2|TRBV11-2
CASSSRTSDTDTQYF
TGTGCCAGCAGCTCAAGGACTAGCGACACAGATACGCAGTATTTT
>TRBJ1-1|.|TRBD1|TRBV19
CASSIRTGRNRNTEAFF
TGTGCCAGTAGTATAAGGACAGGGAGGAACCGAAACACTGAAGCTTTCTTT
>TRBJ1-4|.|.|TRBV28
CASSSRIGWVGEKLFF
TGTGCCAGCAGTTCAAGAATCGGGTGGGTGGGTGAAAAACTGTTTTTT
>TRBJ2-5|.|.|TRBV3-1/TRBV3-2
CASSQEGLIETQYF
TGTGCCAGCAGCCAAGAGGGACTTATAGAGACCCAGTACTTC
>TRBJ2-5|.|TRBD2|TRBV9
CASSQGLAGEETQYF
TGTGCCAGCAGCCAAGGGCTAGCGGGGGAAGAGACCCAGTACTTC
>TRBJ2-1|.|.|TRBV11-3
CASSSSFPGSYNEQFF
TGTGCCAGCAGCTCGAGCTTCCCTGGCTCCTACAATGAGCAGTTCTTC
>TRBJ2-5|.|TRBD2|TRBV3-1/TRBV3-2
CASSQGWGTTETQYF
TGTGCCAGCAGCCAAGGTTGGGGGACTACAGAGACCCAGTACTTC